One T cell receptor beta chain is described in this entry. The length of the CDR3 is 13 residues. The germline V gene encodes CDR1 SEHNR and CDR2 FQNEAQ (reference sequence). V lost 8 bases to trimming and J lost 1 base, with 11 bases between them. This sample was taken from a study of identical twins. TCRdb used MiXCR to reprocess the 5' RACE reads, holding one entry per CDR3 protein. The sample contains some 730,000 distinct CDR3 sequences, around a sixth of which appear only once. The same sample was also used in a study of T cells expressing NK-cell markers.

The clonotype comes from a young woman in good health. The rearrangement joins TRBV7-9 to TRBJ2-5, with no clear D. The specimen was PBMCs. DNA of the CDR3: TGTGCCAGCGGCTGGGCCGGCCAAGAGACCCAGTACTTC. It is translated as CASGWAGQETQYF.